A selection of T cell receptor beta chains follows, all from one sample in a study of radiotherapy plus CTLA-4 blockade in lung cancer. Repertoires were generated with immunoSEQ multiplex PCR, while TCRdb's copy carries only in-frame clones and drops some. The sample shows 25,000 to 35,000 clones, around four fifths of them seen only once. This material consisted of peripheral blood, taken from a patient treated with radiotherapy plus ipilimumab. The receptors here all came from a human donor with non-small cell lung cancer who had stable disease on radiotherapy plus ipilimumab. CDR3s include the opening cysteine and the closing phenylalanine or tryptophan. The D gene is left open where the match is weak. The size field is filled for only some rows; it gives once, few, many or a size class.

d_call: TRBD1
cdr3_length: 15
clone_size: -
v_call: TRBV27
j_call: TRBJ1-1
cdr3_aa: CASSPTGGRVTEAFF
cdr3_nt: TGTGCCAGCAGTCCGACAGGGGGCCGGGTCACTGAAGCTTTCTTT

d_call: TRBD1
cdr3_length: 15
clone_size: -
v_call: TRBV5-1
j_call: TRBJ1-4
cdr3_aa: CASSLKQGGGEKLFF
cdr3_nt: TGCGCCAGCAGCTTAAAACAGGGGGGAGGAGAAAAACTGTTTTTT

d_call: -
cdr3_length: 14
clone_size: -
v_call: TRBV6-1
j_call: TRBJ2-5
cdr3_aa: CASSSPRTQETQYF
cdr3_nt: TGTGCCAGCAGTTCTCCGAGGACCCAAGAGACCCAGTACTTC

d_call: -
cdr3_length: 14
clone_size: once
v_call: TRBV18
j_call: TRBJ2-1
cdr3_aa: CASSPPNSYNEQFF
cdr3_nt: TGTGCCAGCTCACCACCGAACAGTTACAATGAGCAGTTCTTC

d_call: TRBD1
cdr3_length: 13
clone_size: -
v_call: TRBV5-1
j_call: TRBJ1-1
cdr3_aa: CASSDDRETEAFF
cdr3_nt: TGCGCCAGCAGTGACGACAGGGAAACAGAAGCTTTCTTT

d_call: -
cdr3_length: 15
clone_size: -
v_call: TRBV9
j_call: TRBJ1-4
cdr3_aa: CASSLGQSRGGELFF
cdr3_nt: TGTGCCAGCAGCCTTGGACAGAGCCGGGGGGGAGAACTGTTTTTT

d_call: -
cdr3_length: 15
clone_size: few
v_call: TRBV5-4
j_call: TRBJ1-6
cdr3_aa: CARSLPRGTNSPLHF
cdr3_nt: TGTGCCAGAAGCCTCCCCCGGGGAACTAATTCACCCCTCCACTTT

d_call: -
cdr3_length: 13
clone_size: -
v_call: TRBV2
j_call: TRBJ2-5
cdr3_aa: CASLSGLQETQYF
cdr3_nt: TGTGCCAGCCTTTCAGGGTTGCAAGAGACCCAGTACTTC

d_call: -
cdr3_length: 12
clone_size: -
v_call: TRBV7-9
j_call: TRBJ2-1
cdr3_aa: CASSSPGQAQFF
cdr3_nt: TGTGCCAGCAGCTCCCCGGGCCAGGCGCAGTTCTTC

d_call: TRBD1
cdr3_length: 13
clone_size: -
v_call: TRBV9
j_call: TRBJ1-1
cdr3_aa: CASSARQGTEAFF
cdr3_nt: TGTGCCAGCAGCGCTAGACAGGGCACTGAAGCTTTCTTT

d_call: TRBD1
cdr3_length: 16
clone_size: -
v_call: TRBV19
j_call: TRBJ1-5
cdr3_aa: CASSMVGTASNQPQHF
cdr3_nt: TGTGCCAGTAGTATGGTCGGGACAGCATCCAATCAGCCCCAGCATTTT

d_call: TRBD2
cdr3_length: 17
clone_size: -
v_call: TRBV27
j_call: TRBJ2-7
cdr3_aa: CASSLRPPSGGPYEQYF
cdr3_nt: TGTGCCAGCAGTTTACGCCCCCCGAGCGGGGGGCCCTACGAGCAGTACTTC

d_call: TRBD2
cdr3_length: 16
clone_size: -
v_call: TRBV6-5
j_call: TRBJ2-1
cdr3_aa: CASSSGTSGYYNEQFF
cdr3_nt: TGTGCCAGCAGTTCGGGGACTAGCGGATACTACAATGAGCAGTTCTTC

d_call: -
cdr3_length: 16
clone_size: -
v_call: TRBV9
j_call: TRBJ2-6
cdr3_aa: CASSGSPRSTVNVLTF
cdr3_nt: TGTGCCAGCAGCGGGAGTCCGAGGAGCACCGTCAACGTCCTGACTTTC

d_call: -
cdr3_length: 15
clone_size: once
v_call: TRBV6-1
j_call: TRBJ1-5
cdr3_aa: CASSEHRNSNQPQHF
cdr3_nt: TGTGCCAGCAGTGAACACAGGAATAGCAATCAGCCCCAGCATTTT

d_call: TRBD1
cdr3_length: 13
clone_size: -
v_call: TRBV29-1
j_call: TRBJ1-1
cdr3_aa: CSVDTGVSSEAFF
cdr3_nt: TGCAGCGTTGATACAGGGGTGTCATCTGAAGCTTTCTTT

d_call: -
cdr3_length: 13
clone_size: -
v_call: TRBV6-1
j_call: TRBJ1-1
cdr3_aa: CASSDRMNTEAFF
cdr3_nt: TGTGCCAGCAGTGACAGGATGAACACTGAAGCTTTCTTT

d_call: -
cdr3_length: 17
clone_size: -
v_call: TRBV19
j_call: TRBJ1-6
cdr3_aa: CASSFQTGSSYNSPLHF
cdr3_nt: TGTGCCAGTAGTTTCCAGACGGGGAGCTCCTATAATTCACCCCTCCACTTT

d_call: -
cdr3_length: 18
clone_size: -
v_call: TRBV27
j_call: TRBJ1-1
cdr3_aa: CASSIFGPTGSRIAEAFF
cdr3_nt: TGTGCCAGCAGCATCTTTGGGCCGACAGGCTCAAGAATCGCTGAAGCTTTCTTT

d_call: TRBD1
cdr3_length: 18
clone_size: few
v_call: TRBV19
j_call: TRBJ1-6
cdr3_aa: CASSIRGTGGPTNSPLHF
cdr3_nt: TGTGCCAGTAGTATAAGGGGAACAGGGGGCCCGACTAATTCACCCCTCCACTTT

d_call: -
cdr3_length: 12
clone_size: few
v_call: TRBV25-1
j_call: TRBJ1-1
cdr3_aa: CASSGPYTEAFF
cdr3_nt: TGTGCCAGCAGTGGCCCCTACACTGAAGCTTTCTTT

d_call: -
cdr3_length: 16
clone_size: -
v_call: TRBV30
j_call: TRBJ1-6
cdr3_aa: CAWTRPGADYNSPLHF
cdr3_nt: TGTGCCTGGACCCGGCCGGGGGCGGACTATAATTCACCCCTCCACTTT

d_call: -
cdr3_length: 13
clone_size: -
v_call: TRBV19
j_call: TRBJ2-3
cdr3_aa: CASRGRGTDTQYF
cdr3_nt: TGTGCCAGTAGGGGCAGGGGAACAGATACGCAGTATTTT

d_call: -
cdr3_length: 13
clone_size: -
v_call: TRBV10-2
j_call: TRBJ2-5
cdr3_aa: CASAAQGRETQYF
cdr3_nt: TGCGCCAGCGCCGCTCAGGGACGGGAGACCCAGTACTTC

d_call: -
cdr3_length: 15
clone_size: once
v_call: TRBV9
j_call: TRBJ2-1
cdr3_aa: CASSVADLTYNEQFF
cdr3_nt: TGTGCCAGCAGCGTTGCAGACCTAACCTACAATGAGCAGTTCTTC

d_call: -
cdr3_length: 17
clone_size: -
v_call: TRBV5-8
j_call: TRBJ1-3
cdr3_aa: CASSLTGTRNSGNTIYF
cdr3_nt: TGTGCCAGCAGCTTAACCGGGACACGGAACTCTGGAAACACCATATATTTT

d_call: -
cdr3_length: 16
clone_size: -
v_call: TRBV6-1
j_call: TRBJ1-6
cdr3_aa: CASSEPPEGYNSPLHF
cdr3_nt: TGTGCCAGCAGTGAACCCCCTGAGGGATATAATTCACCCCTCCACTTT

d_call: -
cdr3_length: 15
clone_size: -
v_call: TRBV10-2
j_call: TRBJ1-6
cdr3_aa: CASSDIGFGNSPLHF
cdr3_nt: TGCGCCAGCAGTGATATCGGGTTCGGGAATTCACCCCTCCACTTT